This paragraph reports one TCR beta chain. Its antigen is currently unknown. This record comes from a study of glioma-infiltrating T cells after dendritic cell vaccination. The CDR3 spans 16 residues. Germline CDR1 is MNHEY and CDR2 is SVGAGI. J gave up 2 bases and V 2 bases, and 5 bases lay outside the gene matches. Time point here: after dendritic cell vaccination, including at tumor progression/relapse. Whole-study results and caveats: Few patients contributed both blood and tumor specimens. TCR clonality showed no direct relationship with survival.

The immunoSEQ assay amplified TCRB CDR3 from up to 2 ug DNA. The primer mix had 60 V beta and 13 J beta primers. This table comes from immunoSEQ multiplex PCR, and its TCRdb copy is limited to in-frame clones, with some not included. The sample lists 55,000 to 75,000 clones; around 85% were seen once. The sample in question was blood, obtained after dendritic cell vaccination. The rearrangement links TRBV6-5 to TRBJ2-3, with TRBD2 matching over 9 bases. The source of this sequence is a human donor with glioblastoma. The CDR3 DNA reads TGTGCCAGCAGTTACGGGAGCGGGGGGCTCACAGATACGCAGTATTTT. It translates to CASSYGSGGLTDTQYF.